The clone carrying this T cell receptor beta chain was seen ten or more times. CDR1 and CDR2 from the germline V gene are SGHRS and YFSETQ. J gave up 8 bases and V 4 bases, and 5 bases lay outside the gene matches. There are 15 residues in the CDR3. This entry comes from a study of blood T cell repertoires in COVID-19. Study in general: Acute and convalescent COVID-19 specimens originated in the United States, Italy and Spain.

In the original workflow: Cell counts per sample came from amplifying reference gene primers. The repertoire was sequenced with immunoSEQ multiplex PCR; TCRdb's copy has only in-frame clones and lacks some. V and J calls and clone size are those listed in that table; D and trimming were worked out from the DNA. The table includes 85,000 to 100,000 clones, roughly 77% detected once. Sequencing was performed on peripheral blood. The receptor's source is a human donor in a cohort sampled during active COVID-19. The chain employs TRBV5-1 and TRBJ2-1; 14 bases match TRBD2. In DNA, the CDR3 is TGCGCCAGCAGCCCGGGGACTAGCGGGAGAGATGAGCAGTTCTTC. This gives the protein CASSPGTSGRDEQFF.